This entry describes one T cell receptor beta chain. These data come from a study of T cell repertoires in cytomegalovirus infection. Turning to the study itself: CMV infection and matching HLA type were both indicated by public TCR beta signatures.

Trimming at V came to 0 bases and at J to 4 bases, leaving 9 bases not matched to a gene. This CDR3 contains 16 residues. CDR1 LGHDT and CDR2 YNNKEL come from the germline V gene (reference sequence). TCRdb analysed the reads with MiXCR anew, one entry per CDR3 protein. The sample consists of around 740,000 distinct CDR3 sequences, about 40% of them appearing once. Sequenced material: PBMCs. This TCR derives from a human donor in good health (CMV status not recorded). Some clones in this sample may be carry-over from other donors' samples. J is TRBJ2-7 and V is TRBV3-1; TRBD1 matches 7 bases. CDR3 region: CASSQDLDRSQYEQYF. The CDR3 DNA reads as TGTGCCAGCAGCCAAGATCTGGACAGGTCGCAGTACGAGCAGTACTTC.